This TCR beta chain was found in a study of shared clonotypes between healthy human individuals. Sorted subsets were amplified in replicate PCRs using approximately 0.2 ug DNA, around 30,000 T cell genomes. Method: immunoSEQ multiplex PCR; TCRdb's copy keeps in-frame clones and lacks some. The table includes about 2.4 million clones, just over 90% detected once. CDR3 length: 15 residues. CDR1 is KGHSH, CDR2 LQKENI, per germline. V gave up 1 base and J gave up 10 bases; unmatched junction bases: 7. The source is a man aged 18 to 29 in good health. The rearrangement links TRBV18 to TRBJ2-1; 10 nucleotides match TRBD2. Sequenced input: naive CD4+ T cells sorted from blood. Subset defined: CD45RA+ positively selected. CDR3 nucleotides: TGTGCCAGCTCACCACTTGGAGGGACTAGCGTCGAGCAGTTCTTC. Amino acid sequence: CASSPLGGTSVEQFF.